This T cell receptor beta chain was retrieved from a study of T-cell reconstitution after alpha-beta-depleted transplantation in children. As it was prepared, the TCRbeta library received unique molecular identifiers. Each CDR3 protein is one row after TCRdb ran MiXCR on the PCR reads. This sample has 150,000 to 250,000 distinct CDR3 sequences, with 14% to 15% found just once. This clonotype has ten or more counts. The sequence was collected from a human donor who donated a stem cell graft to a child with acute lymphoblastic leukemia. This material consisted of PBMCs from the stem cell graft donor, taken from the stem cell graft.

The CDR3 DNA reads TGTGCCAGCAGCTCCTGGGTAGCGGGAGTACCCCTCTACAATGAGCAGTTCTTC. This gives the protein CASSSWVAGVPLYNEQFF. This chain connects TRBV7-8 to TRBJ2-1; 9 bases map to TRBD2. Germline V gene data show CDR1 as SGHVS and CDR2 as FQNEAQ. With V trimmed by 4 bases and J by 3 bases, 13 bases remained unmatched. The CDR3 sequence is 18 residues long.